These 5 T cell receptor beta chains were sequenced from one sample in a study of lymphopenia after photon versus proton radiotherapy (dated by TCRdb to about 2019). The receptor library was made with the immunoSEQ multiplex PCR assay. The clones in this table, taken by TCRdb from immuneACCESS, are in-frame only. Not every clone is retained; where verified, under half of the shortfall comes from an unresolved V gene, and the cause of the rest is unknown. Within this sample are 52,000 or so clones, with roughly nine tenths of them counted one time only. Together, the top ten hold 18% of the sample. The sequencing used peripheral blood, collected from a patient treated with photon-based radiotherapy. These receptors came from a woman between 40 and 55 years old with cholangiocarcinoma.

This sequence joins TRBV9 and TRBJ2-3, with 11 bases identical to TRBD1. The germline V gene has CDR1 SGDLS and CDR2 YYNGEE. Unmatched junction bases numbered 3, after V lost 0 bases and J lost 3 bases. The CDR3 runs to 16 residues. The CDR3 bases are TGTGCCAGCAGCGTAGTAGGACAGGGGGCTACAGATACGCAGTATTTT. Protein: CASSVVGQGATDTQYF.

The V call is TRBV7-2, the J call TRBJ1-3; no definite D call. Trimming shortened V by 1 base and J by 2 bases, and 6 bases separated the two germline ends. The CDR3 has 14 residues. Per the germline V gene, CDR1 is SGHTA and CDR2 is FQGNSA. CDR3 bases: TGTGCCAGCAGCTTAGGGGTAGCTGGAAACACCATATATTTT. Its translation: CASSLGVAGNTIYF. Full variable domain (outside the CDR3, taken from reference TRBV7-2 and TRBJ1-3): GAGVSQSPSNKVTEKGKDVELRCDPISGHTALYWYRQSLGQGLEFLIYFQGNSAPDKSGLPSDRFSAERTGGSVSTLTIQRTQQEDSAVYLCASSLGVAGNTIYFGEGSWLTVV.

Here the CDR3 reads CASSVAAGGEAFF. CDR3 nucleotide sequence: TGTGCCAGCAGCGTAGCGGCGGGGGGTGAAGCTTTCTTT. This rearrangement joins TRBV9 to TRBJ1-1; D is possibly TRBD1 (5 bases). There are 13 residues in the CDR3. Trimming took 0 bases from V and 7 from J, leaving 10 bases between them. Germline V gene sequence: CDR1 SGDLS, CDR2 YYNGEE.

The J gene is TRBJ1-4, the V gene TRBV5-1, with D tentatively TRBD1 (5 bases). Germline loops: CDR1 SGHRS, CDR2 YFSETQ. The ends were cut back, 2 bases at V and 3 bases at J, with 11 bases in the middle. The CDR3 runs 15 residues. CDR3 DNA sequence: TGCGCCAGCAGCTTATTTAGGGGACCTAATGAAAAACTGTTTTTT. Amino acid sequence: CASSLFRGPNEKLFF.

The chain is built from TRBV6-6 and TRBJ2-1; 7 bases agree with TRBD1. Looked up from germline, CDR1 is MNHNY and CDR2 is SVGAGI (reference sequence). The CDR3 sequence is 13 residues long. With 6 bases clipped from V and 8 bases from J, the junction kept 7 bases outside the gene matches. The chain's CDR3 is CASSLDRAYEQFF. Written as DNA, the CDR3 is TGTGCCAGCAGCCTTGACAGGGCGTATGAGCAGTTCTTC.